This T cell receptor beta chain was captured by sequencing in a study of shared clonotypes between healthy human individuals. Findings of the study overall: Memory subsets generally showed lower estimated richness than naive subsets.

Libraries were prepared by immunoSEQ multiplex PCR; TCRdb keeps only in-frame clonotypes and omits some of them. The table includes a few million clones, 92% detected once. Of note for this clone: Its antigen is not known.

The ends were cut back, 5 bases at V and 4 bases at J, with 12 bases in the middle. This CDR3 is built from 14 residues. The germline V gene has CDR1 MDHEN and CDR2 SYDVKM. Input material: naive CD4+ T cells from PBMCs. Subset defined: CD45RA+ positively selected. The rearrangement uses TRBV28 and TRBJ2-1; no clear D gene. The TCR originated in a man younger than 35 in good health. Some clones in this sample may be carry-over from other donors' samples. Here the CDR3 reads CASSPLDGYNEQFF. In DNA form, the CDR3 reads TGTGCCAGCAGTCCCCTGGACGGGTACAATGAGCAGTTCTTC.